The 24 T cell receptor beta chains below come from one sample, sequenced in a study of beta chain features in type 1 diabetes. Reverse transcription of all isolated RNA meant that expressed TCRB transcripts were sequenced. TCRdb's copy holds only in-frame clones and misses some; the assay was immunoSEQ multiplex PCR. The top ten clones hold roughly 1.4% of a sample with just under 150,000 clones, 10% of them seen once. Sequenced material: naive CD4+ T cells from blood. Receptors were obtained from a man aged 18 to 30 in good health.

The table lists this clone with a few counts. The chain uses TRBV5-1 and TRBJ2-3, with TRBD2 matching 8 bases. The CDR3 sequence is 16 residues long. Germline CDR1 reads SGHRS; CDR2 reads YFSETQ. The J segment lost 6 bases and the V segment lost 0 bases, leaving 9 bases of the junction unmatched. The DNA of the CDR3 is TGCGCCAGCAGCTTGGGGGACTTGCGGGGGGCCGATACGCAGTATTTT. Translation gives CASSLGDLRGADTQYF. Full variable domain (rest looked up from reference TRBV5-1 and TRBJ2-3): KAGVTQTPRYLIKTRGQQVTLSCSPISGHRSVSWYQQTPGQGLQFLFEYFSETQRNKGNFPGRFSGRQFSNSRSEMNVSTLELGDSALYLCASSLGDLRGADTQYFGPGTRLTVL.

This clone showed up just a few times. V is TRBV7-9 and J is TRBJ2-4, with 7 bases lining up with TRBD2. V lost 0 bases, J lost 1 base, and 6 bases stayed unmatched. The CDR3 runs to 17 residues. Per the germline V gene, CDR1 is SEHNR and CDR2 is FQNEAQ (reference sequence). CDR3: CASSLASGGGAKNIQYF. CDR3 nucleotide sequence: TGTGCCAGCAGCTTAGCCTCCGGGGGAGGGGCCAAAAACATTCAGTACTTC.

The rearrangement joins TRBV15 to TRBJ2-4; TRBD2 aligns across 15 bases. The CDR3 has 19 amino acids. Germline trimming cut 2 bases from V and 1 base from J; bases unmatched to any gene: 6. Germline values: CDR1 LNHNV, CDR2 YYDKDF (reference sequence). The DNA of the CDR3 is TGTGCCACCAGCAGATTATGGACTAGCGGGGGGGAGGCCAAAAACATTCAGTACTTC. It specifies CATSRLWTSGGEAKNIQYF.

This sequence joins TRBV19 and TRBJ2-7, with 9 positions matching TRBD1. Germline loops: CDR1 LNHDA, CDR2 SQIVND (reference sequence). V was pared by 6 bases and J by 5 bases, with 8 bases of the junction left unmatched. The CDR3 runs 14 residues. The CDR3 protein is CASSPPGQGHEQYF. In DNA, the CDR3 is TGTGCCAGTAGCCCCCCTGGACAGGGGCACGAGCAGTACTTC.

V usage is TRBV29-1 and J usage is TRBJ1-5; weak D call: TRBD1 (6 bases). Germline V gene data show CDR1 as SQVTM and CDR2 as ANQGSEA. Between the trimmed V and J ends, which lost 6 bases and 1 base, there was a span of 16 bases. The CDR3 is 15 residues long. CDR3 DNA sequence: TGCAGCGTCACTACCGGGACACCGAGCAATCAGCCCCAGCATTTT. Translation gives CSVTTGTPSNQPQHF. Complete variable domain (other parts from reference TRBV29-1 and TRBJ1-5): SAVISQKPSRDICQRGTSLTIQCQVDSQVTMMFWYRQQPGQSLTLIATANQGSEATYESGFVIDKFPISRPNLTFSTLTVSNMSPEDSSIYLCSVTTGTPSNQPQHFGDGTRLSIL.

The table lists this clone with a few counts. V usage is TRBV27 and J usage is TRBJ2-1; no firm D call. Germline lookup yields CDR1 MNHEY and CDR2 SMNVEV (reference sequence). Trimming left V 3 bases short and J 5 bases short, with 2 bases between. The CDR3 is 11 amino acids. In DNA, the CDR3 is TGTGCCAGCAGTTTCAACAATGAGCAGTTCTTC. It encodes CASSFNNEQFF.

This clone was observed a handful of times. The gene calls are TRBV6-5 and TRBJ2-1, with 7 bases lining up with TRBD2. J was trimmed by 12 bases and V by 7 bases; bases with no gene match: 6. The CDR3 is 11 residues long. Germline-derived CDR1 and CDR2 are MNHEY and SVGAGI. Here the CDR3 reads CASISGGGQFF. Written as DNA, the CDR3 is TGTGCCAGCATTTCGGGGGGAGGGCAGTTCTTC.

The CDR3 sequence: CASSVGEGAPYEQYF. The CDR3 coding sequence is TGTGCCAGCAGCGTGGGGGAGGGCGCTCCCTACGAGCAGTACTTC. The rearrangement joins TRBV5-8 to TRBJ2-7; 7 nucleotides align to TRBD2. Germline-derived CDR1 and CDR2 are SGHTS and YDEGEE. The trim removed 4 bases at V and 2 bases at J, leaving 9 bases unmatched. CDR3 length: 15 residues.

This clone was counted a few times. Here the CDR3 DNA reads TGTGCCATCATGGACAGGAACACCGGGGAGCTGTTTTTT. This sequence encodes CAIMDRNTGELFF. The chain carries TRBV10-3 and TRBJ2-2; the D gene is possibly TRBD1 (6 bases). Trimming pared 7 bases from V and 1 base from J, leaving 7 bases between. The CDR3 totals 13 residues. Germline V CDR1 and CDR2: ENHRY, SYGVKD.

In its sample, this clone was seen many times. The V and J genes are TRBV6-4 and TRBJ2-3; 10 nucleotides line up with TRBD1. The CDR3 is 15 residues long. Germline CDR1 reads MRHNA; CDR2 reads SNTAGT. Losses at the gene ends were 2 bases for V and 1 base for J; bases not matched to a gene: 0. The CDR3 DNA reads as TGTGCCAGCAGTGACGGGACAGGGGGCACAGATACGCAGTATTTT. Translated, it gives CASSDGTGGTDTQYF.

The chain carries TRBV7-6 and TRBJ2-1, with 12 bases aligning to TRBD2. Germline CDR1 SGHVS, CDR2 FNYEAQ. Germline trimming cut 6 bases from V and 4 bases from J; bases unmatched to any gene: 7. The CDR3 contains 16 residues. Here the CDR3 reads CASRKTSGGPYNEQFF. CDR3 DNA: TGTGCCAGCAGAAAGACTAGCGGGGGACCTTACAATGAGCAGTTCTTC.

This clone was seen a few times. The chain joins TRBV5-4 to TRBJ1-2; the match to TRBD1 covers 7 bases. With 4 bases clipped from V and 4 bases from J, the junction kept 7 bases outside the gene matches. The V gene's germline CDR1 is SGHNT and CDR2 YYREEE (reference sequence). There are 14 residues in the CDR3. CDR3 nucleotides: TGTGCCAGCAGCCTGGGGGGACAGTTCTATGGCTACACCTTC. Translating it yields CASSLGGQFYGYTF.

In this sample, this clone turned up a few times. The CDR3 sequence is CASRSQGLANEKLFF. The CDR3, as DNA: TGTGCCAGCAGATCTCAGGGGTTGGCTAATGAAAAACTGTTTTTT. The rearrangement uses TRBV2 and TRBJ1-4; D possibly corresponds to TRBD1 (6 bases). The CDR3 totals 15 residues. Looked up from germline, CDR1 is SNHLY and CDR2 is FYNNEI. V lost 6 bases to trimming and J lost 3 bases, with 14 bases between them.

This clone appeared once. The V gene is TRBV4-1, the J gene TRBJ1-3; D call uncertain. The CDR3 covers 15 residues. Between the trimmed V and J ends, which lost 4 bases and 3 bases, there was a span of 13 bases. Germline V gene sequence: CDR1 MGHRA, CDR2 YSYEKL. DNA for the CDR3: TGCGCCAGCAGCCCCCTCCTCGGGTTTGGAAACACCATATATTTT. The encoded protein is CASSPLLGFGNTIYF.

This clone was found a few times. The chain combines TRBV6-5 with TRBJ2-3, with a tentative D call TRBD2 (6 bases). Trimming took 6 bases from V and 2 from J, leaving 12 bases between them. This CDR3 spans 14 amino acids. Germline CDR1 and CDR2: MNHEY and SVGAGI. In nucleotides, the CDR3 is TGTGCCAGCAGGGGGACTCCTCACACAGATACGCAGTATTTT. Translating gives CASRGTPHTDTQYF.

This clone was detected a few times. The rearrangement uses TRBV7-2 and TRBJ2-5; the match to TRBD1 covers 7 bases. The CDR3 spans 16 residues. The germline CDR1 and CDR2 sequences are SGHTA and FQGNSA. Losses at the gene ends were 0 bases for V and 2 bases for J; bases not matched to a gene: 6. This chain's CDR3 is CASSLAWSGGQETQYF. As DNA, the CDR3 is TGTGCCAGCAGCTTAGCTTGGTCAGGGGGACAAGAGACCCAGTACTTC.

The J gene is TRBJ1-1, the V gene TRBV18; 8 bases align to TRBD1. The V gene end was trimmed by 5 bases and the J gene end by 0 bases; junction bases not matched to a gene: 8. Germline V gene lookup returns CDR1 KGHSH and CDR2 LQKENI. The CDR3 covers 16 residues. CDR3 nucleotides: TGTGCCAGCTCATCGAACAGGGGGGACATGAACACTGAAGCTTTCTTT. Translating it yields CASSSNRGDMNTEAFF.

This clone showed up just a few times. The chain has TRBV18 and TRBJ1-1, with TRBD1 matching over 10 bases. CDR3 length: 16 residues. Looked up from germline, CDR1 is KGHSH and CDR2 is LQKENI. The trim removed 5 bases at V and 4 bases at J, leaving 10 bases unmatched. CDR3 DNA: TGTGCCAGCTCATCCTTGACGGGACAGGGGTCCACTGAAGCTTTCTTT. Its translation: CASSSLTGQGSTEAFF.

This clone appeared a few times. The genes are TRBV7-2 and TRBJ2-1, with 9 bases matching TRBD1. This CDR3 comprises 16 residues. Trimming cost V 5 bases and J 8 bases; bases outside gene matches: 13. Germline lookup yields CDR1 SGHTA and CDR2 FQGNSA. The CDR3, as DNA: TGTGCCAGCAGCCCCCAAACCCGGACAGGGGCCGATGAGCAGTTCTTC. The encoded protein is CASSPQTRTGADEQFF.

The rearrangement joins TRBV27 to TRBJ1-6; 8 nucleotides match TRBD1. The CDR3 is 15 residues long. CDR1 and CDR2 from the germline V gene are MNHEY and SMNVEV (reference sequence). After removal of 3 bases from V and 7 bases from J, the junction contained 5 bases not matched to a gene. This chain's CDR3 is CASSLMDRVNSPLHF. The CDR3 nucleotides are TGTGCCAGCAGTTTGATGGACAGGGTCAATTCACCCCTCCACTTT.

This clone was recorded a few times. The chain combines TRBV25-1 with TRBJ1-5; D gene uncertain. Germline-derived CDR1 and CDR2 are MGHDK and SYGVNS. Trimming removed 2 bases from V and 0 bases from J, with 8 bases in between. The CDR3 runs to 15 residues. CDR3: CASSEGRYSNQPQHF. CDR3 in DNA: TGTGCCAGCAGTGAAGGGCGATATAGCAATCAGCCCCAGCATTTT.

CDR3 nucleotides: TGTGCCAGCAGTTACTCTCGGGGGGCAGATACGCAGTATTTT. Translating it yields CASSYSRGADTQYF. V is TRBV6-5 and J is TRBJ2-3; TRBD2 matches at 7 bases. V was pared by 0 bases and J by 4 bases, with 1 base of the junction left unmatched. The CDR3 is 14 amino acids. CDR1 and CDR2 (germline): MNHEY, SVGAGI.

This chain links TRBV2 with TRBJ2-5; TRBD1 aligns across 7 bases. The J call may be in error: the DNA end matches TRBJ2-7 better. This CDR3 spans 13 amino acids. Looked up from germline, CDR1 is SNHLY and CDR2 is FYNNEI. The CDR3 loop reads CASSITGANEQYF. The DNA of the CDR3 is TGTGCCAGCAGTATCACAGGGGCGAACGAGCAGTACTTC.

J is TRBJ1-1 and V is TRBV5-8; tentative D call: TRBD1 (5 bases). CDR3 length: 14 residues. V lost 2 bases and J 2 bases, leaving 10 bases between the germline ends. Germline values: CDR1 SGHTS, CDR2 YDEGEE. As DNA, the CDR3 is TGTGCCAGCAGCTTTTATACAGGAAACACTGAAGCTTTCTTT. This encodes CASSFYTGNTEAFF.